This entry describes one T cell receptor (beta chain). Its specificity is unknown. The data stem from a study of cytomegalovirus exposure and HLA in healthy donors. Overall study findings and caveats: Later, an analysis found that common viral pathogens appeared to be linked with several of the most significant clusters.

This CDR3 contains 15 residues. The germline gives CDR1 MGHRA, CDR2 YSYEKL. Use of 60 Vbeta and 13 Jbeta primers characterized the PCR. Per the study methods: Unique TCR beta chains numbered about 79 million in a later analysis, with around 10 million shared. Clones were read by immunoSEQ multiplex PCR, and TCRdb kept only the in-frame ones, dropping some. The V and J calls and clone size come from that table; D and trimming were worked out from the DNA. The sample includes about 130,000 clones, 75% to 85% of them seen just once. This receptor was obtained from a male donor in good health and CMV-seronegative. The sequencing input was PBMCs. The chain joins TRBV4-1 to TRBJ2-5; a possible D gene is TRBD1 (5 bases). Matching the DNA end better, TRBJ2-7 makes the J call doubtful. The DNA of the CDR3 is TGCGCCAGCAGCCAAGGACAGCCGTCCTCCTACGAGCAGTACTTC. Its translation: CASSQGQPSSYEQYF.